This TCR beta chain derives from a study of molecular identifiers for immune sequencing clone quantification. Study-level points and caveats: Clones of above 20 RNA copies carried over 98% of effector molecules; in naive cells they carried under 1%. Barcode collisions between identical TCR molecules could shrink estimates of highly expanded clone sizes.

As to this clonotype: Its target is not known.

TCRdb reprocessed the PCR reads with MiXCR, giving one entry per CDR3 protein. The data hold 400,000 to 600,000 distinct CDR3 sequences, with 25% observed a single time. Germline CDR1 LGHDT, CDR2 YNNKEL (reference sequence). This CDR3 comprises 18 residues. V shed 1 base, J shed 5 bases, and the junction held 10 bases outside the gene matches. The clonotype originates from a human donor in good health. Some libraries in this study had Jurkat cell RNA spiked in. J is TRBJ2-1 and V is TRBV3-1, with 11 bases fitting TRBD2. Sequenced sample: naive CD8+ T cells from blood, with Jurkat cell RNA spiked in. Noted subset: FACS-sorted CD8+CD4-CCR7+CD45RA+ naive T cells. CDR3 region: CASSQVSGGAGSHNEQFF. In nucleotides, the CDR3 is TGTGCCAGCAGCCAAGTTAGCGGGGGGGCCGGTTCCCACAATGAGCAGTTCTTC.